This is a list of T cell receptor beta chains from one sample in a study of cytomegalovirus exposure and HLA in healthy donors. Some clones are missing from TCRdb's copy, which holds only in-frame ones; the method was immunoSEQ multiplex PCR. The sample yields 130,000 to 150,000 clones, approximately 81% seen once. Sequenced material: PBMCs. The origin of the receptors is a woman aged 40 to 50 in good health and CMV-seropositive. Each CDR3 is given with its conserved first and last residue. Fields, in order: CDR3 DNA, CDR3 protein, clone size, V gene, J gene, D gene. The D gene is left open where the match is weak. Only part of the rows carry a size: once, few, many, or a class if the clone is expanded.

DNA: TGTGCCACCAGCACCGGGACTAGCAAATATACGCAGTATTTT
CDR3: CATSTGTSKYTQYF
size: -
V: TRBV15
J: TRBJ2-3
D: TRBD2

DNA: TGTGCCAGCAGTTTCCTCCTAGCGGGGGGAACCTCTGGGGCCAACGTCCTGACTTTC
CDR3: CASSFLLAGGTSGANVLTF
size: -
V: TRBV27
J: TRBJ2-6
D: TRBD2

DNA: TGTGCCAGCAGTTTAGGGGCCCGGTGGGAGGGCTCAGAGACCCAGTACTTC
CDR3: CASSLGARWEGSETQYF
size: -
V: TRBV28
J: TRBJ2-5
D: TRBD2

DNA: TGTGCCAGCAGTGAAACTCCTAACAATGAGCAGTTCTTC
CDR3: CASSETPNNEQFF
size: -
V: TRBV6-1
J: TRBJ2-1
D: -

DNA: TGCGCCAGCAGCTTGGTTGGCGGGGGGGCCTATGAGCAGTTCTTC
CDR3: CASSLVGGGAYEQFF
size: -
V: TRBV5-1
J: TRBJ2-1
D: TRBD2

DNA: TGTGCCAGCAGCTTCCGGGACTACGGGACCGGGGAGCTGTTTTTT
CDR3: CASSFRDYGTGELFF
size: -
V: TRBV9
J: TRBJ2-2
D: TRBD2

DNA: TGTGCCAGCAGCCCGGGGATTTCACCCCTCCACTTT
CDR3: CASSPGISPLHF
size: -
V: TRBV2
J: TRBJ1-6
D: -

DNA: TGTGCCAGCAGTTCAGGGTCAACTAATGAAAAACTGTTTTTT
CDR3: CASSSGSTNEKLFF
size: many
V: TRBV28
J: TRBJ1-4
D: -

DNA: TGTGCCAGCAGTTTAATTCGGACAGGGAACACAGATACGCAGTATTTT
CDR3: CASSLIRTGNTDTQYF
size: -
V: TRBV28
J: TRBJ2-3
D: TRBD1

DNA: TGTGCCAGCAGCCAAGACCAGGGGGGCTTCGGGGCGGCAGATACGCAGTATTTT
CDR3: CASSQDQGGFGAADTQYF
size: -
V: TRBV4-2
J: TRBJ2-3
D: -

DNA: TGTGCCAGCAGTTCTTACAGGCTAGAGAATGAGCAGTTCTTC
CDR3: CASSSYRLENEQFF
size: -
V: TRBV7-9
J: TRBJ2-1
D: -

DNA: TGTGCCAGCAGCTTAACCGGGGGAGCCTACGAGCAGTACTTC
CDR3: CASSLTGGAYEQYF
size: -
V: TRBV7-2
J: TRBJ2-7
D: -

DNA: TGCGCCAGCAGCTATGGGACAGGGGGCGCGTTTACCGGGGAGCTGTTTTTT
CDR3: CASSYGTGGAFTGELFF
size: -
V: TRBV5-1
J: TRBJ2-2
D: TRBD1

DNA: TGTGCCAGCAGCCCCCGGGGGGGAGTCTACACTGAAGCTTTCTTT
CDR3: CASSPRGGVYTEAFF
size: -
V: TRBV7-6
J: TRBJ1-1
D: -

DNA: TGTGCCAGCAGCGCCACAGGGGGGGGGACCCAGTACTTC
CDR3: CASSATGGGTQYF
size: -
V: TRBV5-4
J: TRBJ2-5
D: -

DNA: TGTGCCAGCAGTTGGGGCAGGGGGCCGACTGAAGCTTTCTTT
CDR3: CASSWGRGPTEAFF
size: -
V: TRBV27
J: TRBJ1-1
D: TRBD1

DNA: TGTTCCAGCAGCCGCGCCGCGTACGAGCAGTACTTC
CDR3: CSSSRAAYEQYF
size: -
V: TRBV7-9
J: TRBJ2-7
D: -

DNA: TGCGCCAGCTCCAAGCGGGGGTCCTCCTACGAGCAGTACTTC
CDR3: CASSKRGSSYEQYF
size: -
V: TRBV5-1
J: TRBJ2-7
D: TRBD2

DNA: TGTGCCAGTAGTATCAGTTCGGGAGTGACCCAGTACTTC
CDR3: CASSISSGVTQYF
size: -
V: TRBV19
J: TRBJ2-5
D: -

DNA: TGCGCCAGCAGCCGAGAGAGCGGGAGGGCGCAGTATTTT
CDR3: CASSRESGRAQYF
size: -
V: TRBV5-1
J: TRBJ2-3
D: TRBD2

DNA: TGTGCCACCAGCAGGGCAGGGGGCGAGCAGTACTTC
CDR3: CATSRAGGEQYF
size: -
V: TRBV15
J: TRBJ2-7
D: TRBD1

DNA: TGTGCCAGTAGTGCGGGACAGGATCACTCTGGGGCCAACGTCCTGACTTTC
CDR3: CASSAGQDHSGANVLTF
size: -
V: TRBV19
J: TRBJ2-6
D: TRBD1

DNA: TGTGCCAGCAGCCCATTGTCTGGAAACACCATATATTTT
CDR3: CASSPLSGNTIYF
size: -
V: TRBV28
J: TRBJ1-3
D: -

DNA: TGTGCCAGCAGTTTTGGACAGGGGGCCGGAGAGACCCAGTACTTC
CDR3: CASSFGQGAGETQYF
size: -
V: TRBV28
J: TRBJ2-5
D: TRBD1

DNA: TGTGCCAGCAGCTTGCGTCGAGGTGAACGAACTGGAAACACCATATATTTT
CDR3: CASSLRRGERTGNTIYF
size: -
V: TRBV5-6
J: TRBJ1-3
D: -

DNA: TGTGCCAGCACCGCCGTCAGGGCTCCTGGGGCCAACGTCCTGACTTTC
CDR3: CASTAVRAPGANVLTF
size: few
V: TRBV6-6
J: TRBJ2-6
D: -

DNA: TGTGCCAGCAGTTACCTTAGCGGGACGGGTGAGCAGTTCTTC
CDR3: CASSYLSGTGEQFF
size: -
V: TRBV6-5
J: TRBJ2-1
D: TRBD2

DNA: TGTGCCAGCAGCTTGCAGGGTTATGGCTACACCTTC
CDR3: CASSLQGYGYTF
size: -
V: TRBV11-2
J: TRBJ1-2
D: -

DNA: TGTGCCAGCTCACCGTTAGGTGGCAGGGGGCAAGAGACCCAGTACTTC
CDR3: CASSPLGGRGQETQYF
size: -
V: TRBV18
J: TRBJ2-5
D: TRBD1

DNA: TGTGCCAGCAGTCTCCCTAGCGGGGGGAGGGAGACCCAGTACTTC
CDR3: CASSLPSGGRETQYF
size: -
V: TRBV28
J: TRBJ2-5
D: TRBD2

DNA: TGCGCCAGCAGCTTGGATTCTAGCGGGGGGGAGACCCAGTACTTC
CDR3: CASSLDSSGGETQYF
size: -
V: TRBV5-1
J: TRBJ2-5
D: TRBD2

DNA: TGTGCCAGCAGCCACAGTGGACAGGGTGTGGCTGAAGCTTTCTTT
CDR3: CASSHSGQGVAEAFF
size: -
V: TRBV4-2
J: TRBJ1-1
D: TRBD1

DNA: TGTGCCAGCAGCTTAAGGCTAGCGGGACCCTCCTACAATGAGCAGTTCTTC
CDR3: CASSLRLAGPSYNEQFF
size: -
V: TRBV11-2
J: TRBJ2-1
D: TRBD2

DNA: TGTGCCAGCAGCTTGGCCCAGCGGGGGATCGATGAGCAGTTCTTC
CDR3: CASSLAQRGIDEQFF
size: -
V: TRBV5-5
J: TRBJ2-1
D: TRBD2

DNA: TGTGCCAGCACCCCAGGCGGGGTCTCCAGCAATCAGCCCCAGCATTTT
CDR3: CASTPGGVSSNQPQHF
size: -
V: TRBV28
J: TRBJ1-5
D: -

DNA: TGTGCCAGCAGTTCCTGGGACACGGCTCTCTTC
CDR3: CASSSWDTALF
size: -
V: TRBV28
J: TRBJ1-2
D: -

DNA: TGTGCCAGCAGCTTAATCGGGGGGGGCTACGAGCAGTACTTC
CDR3: CASSLIGGGYEQYF
size: -
V: TRBV7-2
J: TRBJ2-7
D: TRBD2

DNA: TGTGCCAGCAGTTATCTAGCGAGCGGCAATGAGCAGTTCTTC
CDR3: CASSYLASGNEQFF
size: -
V: TRBV6-6
J: TRBJ2-1
D: -

DNA: TGTGCCAGCAGCCGACAAACTACAGGGAGTACTGAAGCTTTCTTT
CDR3: CASSRQTTGSTEAFF
size: -
V: TRBV6-6
J: TRBJ1-1
D: -

DNA: TGTGCCAGCTTGGGGCAGAATGATCGGCGAGAAGCTTTCTTT
CDR3: CASLGQNDRREAFF
size: -
V: TRBV28
J: TRBJ1-1
D: -

DNA: TGTGCCTGGAGTCCCTTTAGGACAGGGGGTCAAGAGACCCAGTACTTC
CDR3: CAWSPFRTGGQETQYF
size: -
V: TRBV30
J: TRBJ2-5
D: TRBD1

DNA: TGCGCCAGCAGCATGCCGGGACAGGGGAACACTGAAGCTTTCTTT
CDR3: CASSMPGQGNTEAFF
size: -
V: TRBV5-1
J: TRBJ1-1
D: TRBD1

DNA: TGTGCCACATCCCCCTGGGGCCCATCCGATGAGCAGTTCTTC
CDR3: CATSPWGPSDEQFF
size: -
V: TRBV19
J: TRBJ2-1
D: -

DNA: TGTGCCTGGAGTTGGGGGCAATACGAGCAGTACTTC
CDR3: CAWSWGQYEQYF
size: -
V: TRBV30
J: TRBJ2-7
D: -

DNA: TGTGCCAGCAGTTTAGATCCCGGGACAGGGTTCACAGATACGCAGTATTTT
CDR3: CASSLDPGTGFTDTQYF
size: once
V: TRBV27
J: TRBJ2-3
D: TRBD1

DNA: TGCGCCAGCAGCCGGGTTCTAGCTTACAATGAGCAGTTCTTC
CDR3: CASSRVLAYNEQFF
size: -
V: TRBV4-3
J: TRBJ2-1
D: -

DNA: TGTGCCAGCAGCTTAGCCGACAGGGGGCCGAACACAGATACGCAGTATTTT
CDR3: CASSLADRGPNTDTQYF
size: -
V: TRBV7-9
J: TRBJ2-3
D: TRBD1

DNA: TGCGCCAGCAGTGTTATTGCAGGGAAAAATTCACCCCTCCACTTT
CDR3: CASSVIAGKNSPLHF
size: -
V: TRBV10-1
J: TRBJ1-6
D: -

DNA: TGTGCCAGCAGCCAAGGACAGGCCAGGGGCGATGAGCAGTTCTTC
CDR3: CASSQGQARGDEQFF
size: -
V: TRBV28
J: TRBJ2-1
D: TRBD1

DNA: TGTGCCAGCAGCCCATCGACAGGGATGGGTGGCTACACCTTC
CDR3: CASSPSTGMGGYTF
size: few
V: TRBV11-1
J: TRBJ1-2
D: TRBD1

DNA: TGTGCCTGGGAAACGACAGGGGTAAATGGCTACACCTTC
CDR3: CAWETTGVNGYTF
size: -
V: TRBV30
J: TRBJ1-2
D: TRBD1

DNA: TGTGCCAGCACCGGGGTCTACGAGCAGTACTTC
CDR3: CASTGVYEQYF
size: -
V: TRBV2
J: TRBJ2-7
D: -